Listed below are T cell receptor beta chains from one sample, sequenced in a study of T cell repertoires in cytomegalovirus infection. No antigen is known for these receptors. TCRdb reprocessed the reads via MiXCR and lists one record per CDR3 protein. Altogether approximately 100,000 distinct CDR3 sequences are present, under 55% being singletons, with the ten largest covering 74%. The source was CD8+ T cells from cultured PBMCs, collected from culture after CMV antigen stimulation. The receptors originated from a human donor in good health (CMV status not recorded). Some clones in this sample may be carry-over from other donors' samples. Both conserved end residues are part of each CDR3. A D gene is named only where the DNA matches it firmly. Clone size, where shown, is once, few, many, or a class for clones that have expanded.

cdr3_nt	cdr3_aa	v_call	j_call	d_call	clone_size
TGTGCCAGCAGCTGGTTGGTGGGCTCTGGGGCCAACGTCCTGACTTTC	CASSWLVGSGANVLTF	TRBV7-9	TRBJ2-6	NA	few
TGTGCCAGCACGATAAGGGGAACTGGAAACACCATATATTTT	CASTIRGTGNTIYF	TRBV7-2	TRBJ1-3	NA	few
TGTGCCAGCAGTGTTCCGGGACTAGCCGTTTTCGTCCCGTACGAGCAGTACTTC	CASSVPGLAVFVPYEQYF	TRBV6-1	TRBJ2-7	TRBD2	few
TGTGCCAGTAGGGGCTACCCGGCAACTAATGAAAAACTGTTTTTT	CASRGYPATNEKLFF	TRBV12-3/TRBV12-4	TRBJ1-4	NA	once
TGTGCCAGTAGTATGGGGACAGCCAGCAATCAGCCCCAGCATTTT	CASSMGTASNQPQHF	TRBV19	TRBJ1-5	TRBD1	NA
TGTGCCAGCAGCTTAAGAGCTCGAGCGGACGAGCAGTACTTC	CASSLRARADEQYF	TRBV7-9	TRBJ2-7	NA	NA
TGTGCCAGCAGTGAAAAACCCCCCCCGGGAGATAGCACTGAAGCTTTCTTT	CASSEKPPPGDSTEAFF	TRBV6-1	TRBJ1-1	NA	few
TGTGCCAGCAGGATCTCGACAGGGGACTACGAGCAGTACTTC	CASRISTGDYEQYF	TRBV27	TRBJ2-7	TRBD1	few
TGTGCCAGCAGTTACTCCGGGGCCCCGGGCACCGGGGAGCTGTTTTTT	CASSYSGAPGTGELFF	TRBV6-5	TRBJ2-2	NA	few
TGTGCCAGCAGCTCTACAGCCTTCCAAGAGACCCAGTACTTC	CASSSTAFQETQYF	TRBV7-9	TRBJ2-5	NA	few
TGTGCTAGTGGTGTCGCAGGGTCCAAACCTTATGGCTACACCTTC	CASGVAGSKPYGYTF	TRBV12-5	TRBJ1-2	NA	NA
TGTGCCAGCAGTTTATGGGCAGGAGATAATTCACCCCTCCACTTT	CASSLWAGDNSPLHF	TRBV28	TRBJ1-6	NA	few
TGTGCCACCAGCGCCTCAGGGACTTATAGCAATCAGCCCCAGCATTTT	CATSASGTYSNQPQHF	TRBV15	TRBJ1-5	NA	NA
TGTGCCAGCAGTAACAGGGGGCGTGAGACAGATACGCAGTATTTT	CASSNRGRETDTQYF	TRBV6-5	TRBJ2-3	TRBD1	NA
TGTGCCAGCAGTTTATCCCCCCGGGCGGGCACAGATATGCAGTATTTT	CASSLSPRAGTDMQYF	TRBV27	TRBJ2-3	NA	once
TGTGCCAGCAGGGACAACTCTGGGACCAACGTCCTGACTTTC	CASRDNSGTNVLTF	TRBV2	TRBJ2-6	NA	NA
TGTGCCAGTCAGAAAAGAGGACAGGGGGGAATCCAAGAGACCCAGTACTTC	CASQKRGQGGIQETQYF	TRBV6-6	TRBJ2-5	TRBD1	few
TGTGCCAGTAGGGACAGATACTACGAGCAGTACTTC	CASRDRYYEQYF	TRBV25-1	TRBJ2-7	TRBD1	once
TGTGCCAGCAGTTTACTAGCGGGGGGTGGTAGGTGGGAGACCCAGTACTTC	CASSLLAGGGRWETQYF	TRBV6-5	TRBJ2-5	TRBD2	NA